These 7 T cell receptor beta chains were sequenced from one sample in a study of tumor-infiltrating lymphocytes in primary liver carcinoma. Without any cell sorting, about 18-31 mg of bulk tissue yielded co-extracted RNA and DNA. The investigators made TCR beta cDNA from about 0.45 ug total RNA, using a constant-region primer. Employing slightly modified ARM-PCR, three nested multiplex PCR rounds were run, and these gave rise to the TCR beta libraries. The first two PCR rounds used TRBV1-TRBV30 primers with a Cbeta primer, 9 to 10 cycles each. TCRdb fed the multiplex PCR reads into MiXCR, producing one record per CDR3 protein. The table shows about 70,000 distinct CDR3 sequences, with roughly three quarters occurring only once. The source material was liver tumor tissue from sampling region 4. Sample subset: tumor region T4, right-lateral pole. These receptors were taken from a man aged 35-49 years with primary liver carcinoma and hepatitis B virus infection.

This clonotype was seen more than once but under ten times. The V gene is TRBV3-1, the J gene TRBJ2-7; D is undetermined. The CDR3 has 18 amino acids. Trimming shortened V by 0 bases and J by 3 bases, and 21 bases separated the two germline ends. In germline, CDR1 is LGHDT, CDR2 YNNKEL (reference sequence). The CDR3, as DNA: TGTGCCAGCAGCCAAGAAGGTCTGGCTGCATCCCTGGGCTACGAGCAGTACTTC. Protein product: CASSQEGLAASLGYEQYF.

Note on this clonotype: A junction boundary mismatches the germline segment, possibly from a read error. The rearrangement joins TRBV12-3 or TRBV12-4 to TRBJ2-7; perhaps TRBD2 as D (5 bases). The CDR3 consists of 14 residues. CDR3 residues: CAGTRTEASYEQYF. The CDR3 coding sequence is TGTGCCGGCACTAGGACTGAAGCTTCCTACGAGCAGTACTTT.

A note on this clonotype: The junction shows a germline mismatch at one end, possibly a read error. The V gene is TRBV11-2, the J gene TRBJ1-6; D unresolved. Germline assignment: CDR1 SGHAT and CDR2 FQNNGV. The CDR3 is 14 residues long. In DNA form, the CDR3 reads TGTGCCAGGAGCTCGCTCTCCGGAAATTCACCCCCTCACTTT. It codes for CARSSLSGNSPPHF.

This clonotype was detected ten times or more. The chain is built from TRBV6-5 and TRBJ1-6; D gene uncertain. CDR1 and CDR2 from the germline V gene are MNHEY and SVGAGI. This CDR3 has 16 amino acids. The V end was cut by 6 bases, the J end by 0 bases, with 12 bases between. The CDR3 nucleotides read TGTGCCAGCAGCCCCAGGAGGGACTCCTATAATTCACCCCTCCACTTT. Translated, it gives CASSPRRDSYNSPLHF.

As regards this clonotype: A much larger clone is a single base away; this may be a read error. The CDR3, as DNA: TGTGCCAGCAGCTGGACAGGGGGCGCCCACAATGAGCGGTTCTTC. Its translation: CASSWTGGAHNERFF. The chain combines TRBV5-6 with TRBJ2-1; 11 nucleotides match TRBD1. Germline assignment: CDR1 SGHDT and CDR2 YYEEEE. The CDR3 covers 15 residues.

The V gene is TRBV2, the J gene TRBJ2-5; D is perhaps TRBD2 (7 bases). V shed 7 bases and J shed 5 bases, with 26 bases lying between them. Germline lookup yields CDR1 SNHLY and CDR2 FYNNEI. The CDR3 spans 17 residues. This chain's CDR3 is CASTGTTGRGGFETQYF. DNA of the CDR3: TGTGCCAGCACTGGGACTACCGGGAGAGGGGGGTTTGAGACCCAGTACTTC.

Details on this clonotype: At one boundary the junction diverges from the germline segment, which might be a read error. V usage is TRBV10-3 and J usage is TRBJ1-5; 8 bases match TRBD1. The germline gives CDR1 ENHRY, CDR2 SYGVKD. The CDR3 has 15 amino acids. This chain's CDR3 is CTISDPDRDNQPQHF. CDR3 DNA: TGTACCATCAGTGACCCGGACAGGGACAATCAGCCCCAGCATTTT.